These T cell receptor beta chains were read from a single sample in a study of T cells expressing NK-cell markers. No DNA is given; TCRdb re-called the 5' RACE reads and lists each CDR3 protein once. The sample features some 190,000 distinct CDR3 sequences, with 20% in its top ten. The sequencing input was blood T cells: a sorted CD56 or NKG2C T cell subset, CD4+ or CD8+ T cells, or bulk PBMC T cells (not recorded which). All receptors derive from a man aged 18 to 69 in good health. Each CDR3 is given with its conserved first and last residue. The size field is filled for only some rows; it gives once, few, many or a size class.

CDR3aa	abundance	v_gene	j_gene	len
CSVLLDANTGELFF	NA	TRBV20-1	TRBJ2-2	14
CATIYGGSTEAFF	NA	TRBV28	TRBJ1-1	13
CASSYGAGEDTEAFF	NA	TRBV6-5	TRBJ1-1	15
CASRSQGQAMNTEAFF	NA	TRBV27	TRBJ1-1	16
CASSLGSPLTMEQYF	NA	TRBV7-9	TRBJ2-7	15
CASRPQPGQGPLSPAGANVLTF	NA	TRBV6-2/TRBV6-3	TRBJ2-6	22
CASSGGGGVSYNEQFF	NA	TRBV2	TRBJ2-1	16
CASSPRGAEAFF	NA	TRBV13	TRBJ1-1	12
CASGNGTGDTGELFF	NA	TRBV7-8	TRBJ2-2	15
CASSLTFYNEQFF	NA	TRBV11-2	TRBJ2-1	13
CASTHSYLTHRGTNTEAFF	NA	TRBV5-1	TRBJ1-1	19
CASSYANQGGVYEQYF	NA	TRBV6-5	TRBJ2-7	16
CSARVDREYYGYTF	NA	TRBV20-1	TRBJ1-2	14
CASSVGRGLNEQYF	NA	TRBV28	TRBJ2-7	14
CASRGVGDRRREIRGYTF	NA	TRBV2	TRBJ1-2	18
CASSSGLRDTQYF	NA	TRBV7-9	TRBJ2-3	13
CASSELSRTEAFF	NA	TRBV25-1	TRBJ1-1	13
CASSPGLRIGGNEKLFF	NA	TRBV7-9	TRBJ1-4	17
CASSSGSTGSKNIQYF	NA	TRBV6-2/TRBV6-3	TRBJ2-4	16
CASSETRDRENTGELFF	NA	TRBV7-6	TRBJ2-2	17
CASSVPWTSGSDDTQYF	NA	TRBV2	TRBJ2-3	17
CAIGDLNTEAFF	NA	TRBV10-3	TRBJ1-1	12
CAISEAGGHTGELFF	NA	TRBV10-3	TRBJ2-2	15
CASSLKDGRDGYTF	NA	TRBV28	TRBJ1-2	14
CASSLGFWGAAGDEQFF	NA	TRBV5-5	TRBJ2-1	17
CASSQGQGIGYGYTF	NA	TRBV4-1	TRBJ1-2	15
CASSWQGAPYEQYF	NA	TRBV12-3/TRBV12-4	TRBJ2-7	14
CASSEGQVSYEQYF	NA	TRBV13	TRBJ2-7	14
CASSGFSGEQYF	NA	TRBV2	TRBJ2-7	12
CASSFPSGGSPSYNEQFF	NA	TRBV5-6	TRBJ2-1	18
CASSAARVTEAFF	NA	TRBV25-1	TRBJ1-1	13
CASSLVGGSSDYGYTF	NA	TRBV5-1	TRBJ1-2	16
CASSPHRGEQYF	medium-sized	TRBV6-5	TRBJ2-7	12
CASSLGGQSNEKLFF	NA	TRBV5-1	TRBJ1-4	15
CASSLAAGANYGYTF	NA	TRBV7-8	TRBJ1-2	15
CASSSWGPNQPQHF	NA	TRBV12-3/TRBV12-4	TRBJ1-5	14
CAIPSADTQYF	NA	TRBV10-3	TRBJ2-3	11
CASSERQPPDEQYF	NA	TRBV6-1	TRBJ2-7	14
CASSSRDSPYEQYF	NA	TRBV11-2	TRBJ2-7	14
CASSLARDLNYGYTF	NA	TRBV12-3/TRBV12-4	TRBJ1-2	15
CASTQLYETPNYGYTF	NA	TRBV7-2	TRBJ1-2	16
CASSYNYRENEKLFF	NA	TRBV7-6	TRBJ1-4	15
CSVYTGARYGYTF	NA	TRBV29-1	TRBJ1-2	13
CASSERQMNTEAFF	medium-sized	TRBV2	TRBJ1-1	14
CASRRAGGGNQPQHF	NA	TRBV25-1	TRBJ1-5	15
CASSYLWTTTYEQYF	NA	TRBV6-5	TRBJ2-7	15
CASSFRGGSTDTQYF	NA	TRBV5-5	TRBJ2-3	15
CASSEPLRGVAGELFF	NA	TRBV6-1	TRBJ2-2	16
CASSATDYEQYF	medium-sized	TRBV7-8	TRBJ2-7	12
CASILGGSTDTQYF	NA	TRBV11-2	TRBJ2-3	14
CASSPQLNQPQHF	NA	TRBV4-1	TRBJ1-5	13
CASSSMSPGQGIYEQYF	NA	TRBV13	TRBJ2-7	17
CASSLGLATAKNIQYF	NA	TRBV5-6	TRBJ2-4	16
CASSYGQTYTIYNEQFF	NA	TRBV27	TRBJ2-1	17
CASPGQPKLDTQYF	NA	TRBV2	TRBJ2-3	14
CASSPWTGPNTEAFF	NA	TRBV28	TRBJ1-1	15
CATSRAGGRNQPQHF	NA	TRBV15	TRBJ1-5	15
CASRGPSPRLDTIYF	NA	TRBV6-1	TRBJ1-3	15
CASSLVGKGYEQYF	NA	TRBV11-1	TRBJ2-7	14
CASSQEGLAGGPRLYNEQFF	NA	TRBV3-1	TRBJ2-1	20